This T cell receptor beta chain was retrieved from a study of T cells in Graves' hyperthyroidism and ophthalmopathy. Extraction of PBMCs used roughly 9.3 ml of fresh peripheral blood. This clonotype was seen ten or more times. Trimming shortened V by 0 bases and J by 2 bases, and 10 bases separated the two germline ends. CDR3 size: 15 residues. Germline V gene sequence: CDR1 LGHNA, CDR2 YSLEER. Amplification of TCR beta CDR3 regions was performed using RNA transcripts as template. RT-PCR in the first round (using the HTBI primer set) targeted the TCR CDR3. A single record per CDR3 protein comes from TCRdb applying MiXCR to the multiplex PCR reads. This table has a few hundred thousand distinct CDR3 sequences, less than 20% appearing once.

Sequenced sample: blood. This TCR derives from a woman aged 40-49 years with Graves' ophthalmopathy. The chain uses TRBV4-3 and TRBJ1-2; the D is unclear. In nucleotides, the CDR3 is TGCGCCAGCAGCCAAGAGATAACAGCCAACTATGGCTACACCTTC. Encoded protein: CASSQEITANYGYTF.